This T cell receptor (beta chain) appears in the sequencing data of a study of T cells in Graves' hyperthyroidism and ophthalmopathy. Template material for amplifying TCR beta CDR3 regions consisted of RNA transcripts. RT-PCR in the first round (using the HTBI primer set) targeted the TCR CDR3. One entry per CDR3 protein results from TCRdb running MiXCR on the multiplex PCR reads. The sample holds fewer than 650,000 distinct CDR3 sequences, 40% to 50% seen once. Germline V gene data show CDR1 as DFQATT and CDR2 as SNEGSKA (reference sequence). V trimming: 6 bases; J trimming: 0 bases; junction bases outside the gene matches: 6. This CDR3 comprises 16 residues. Pregnant or lactating patients were excluded, as were those with uncontrolled infection or other autoimmune disease. The diagnoses drew upon clinical symptoms, serum thyroxine and TRAb, thyroid ultrasound and orbital computed tomography.

This clonotype was sampled from an adult woman with Graves' disease, either hyperthyroidism or ophthalmopathy (not recorded which). Input material: peripheral blood or thyroid tissue (not recorded which). The chain recombines TRBV20-1 with TRBJ2-3, with 13 bases aligning to TRBD2. For the CDR3, the DNA is TGCAGTGCGCAGGGACTAGCGGGACGGAGCACAGATACGCAGTATTTT. Its translation is CSAQGLAGRSTDTQYF.